This TCR beta chain is from a study of CD8+ T cells in alopecia areata. Extraction of RNA preceded its reverse transcription into cDNA, which served as the sequencing template. Assay used: immunoSEQ multiplex PCR; TCRdb lists only in-frame clones, some missing. Of fewer than 150,000 clones in the sample, 55% to 70% were seen once. Points on this clone: As yet, its antigen is unknown.

The CDR3 runs to 12 residues. Germline V gives CDR1 SQVTM, CDR2 ANQGSEA. V was shortened by 7 bases and J by 12 bases, with 19 bases between the two germline ends. The study's findings and limits: Possibly because of HLA-related factors, TCR sharing was less clear across patients than in mice. Scalp sequencing captures resident alphabeta T cells of normal skin too. Affected scalp, especially in alopecia totalis/universalis, had a higher clonality than normal scalp did.

Input material: CD4+ T cells sorted from blood. The J gene is TRBJ2-1, the V gene TRBV29-1; D is perhaps TRBD1 or TRBD2 (6 bases each). The origin of this receptor is a human donor in good health. The CDR3 sequence is CSGRLGGLGQFF. The CDR3, as DNA: TGCAGCGGGAGACTAGGGGGGCTAGGGCAGTTCTTC.